One sample yielded the 14 T cell receptor beta chains listed below, sequenced in a study of T cell repertoires in cytomegalovirus infection (dated by TCRdb to between 2019 and 2020). The meaning of the sample's treatment or condition label: in vitro stimulation with specific CMV peptide epitopes to enrich CMV-specific T cells. This sample was sequenced with an Illumina HiSeq 1500. TCRdb reworked the public reads: Q25 trimming with fastp, MiXCR clone assembly, productive beta chains retained. Every entry covers one CDR3 protein and lists the most common genes and DNA from its rows. The sample records some 350,000 distinct CDR3 sequences, roughly 28% of which are singletons. Around 20% of the sample lies in the top ten. Antigens for these TCRs are unknown. The sequencing used cultured PBMCs, collected from culture after CMV antigen stimulation. These receptors came from a human donor in good health (CMV status not recorded). Some clones in this sample may be carry-over from other donors' samples.

The chain links TRBV19 to TRBJ2-7; 9 bases align to TRBD1. Trimming cost V 3 bases and J 4 bases; bases outside gene matches: 4. The germline gives CDR1 LNHDA, CDR2 SQIVND (reference sequence). CDR3 length: 14 amino acids. The CDR3 region has the DNA TGTGCCAGTAGTATGACCGGGACAGGGTACGAGCAGTACTTC. This codes for CASSMTGTGYEQYF.

The chain couples TRBV10-3 to TRBJ1-2; D is undetermined. The germline V and J ends were trimmed by 0 bases and 7 bases, with 12 bases remaining between them. Germline lookup yields CDR1 ENHRY and CDR2 SYGVKD. The CDR3 runs to 14 residues. CDR3 bases: TGTGCCATCAGTGAGTCGAACGGGGATGGTGGCTACACCTTC. This gives the protein CAISESNGDGGYTF.

This clonotype was counted at least ten times. V gene TRBV11-2 combines with J gene TRBJ1-5; TRBD1 might be the D (5 bases). Germline V CDR1 and CDR2: SGHAT, FQNNGV. The CDR3 consists of 14 residues. Trimming pared 5 bases from V and 5 bases from J, leaving 13 bases between. The CDR3 region has the DNA TGTGCCAGCAGCCGCGGCGGGGCATATCAGCCCCAGCATTTT. Amino acids: CASSRGGAYQPQHF.

The genes are TRBV6-1 and TRBJ2-5, with 11 bases fitting TRBD2. The CDR3 is made up of 16 amino acids. In germline, CDR1 is MNHNS, CDR2 SASEGT. V lost 0 bases and J lost 2; bases outside the gene matches: 2. The CDR3: CASSEAIAGGQETQYF. The CDR3 DNA is TGTGCCAGCAGTGAAGCGATAGCGGGGGGGCAAGAGACCCAGTACTTC.

The chain combines TRBV4-2 with TRBJ2-7, with 10 bases matching TRBD2. J gave up 4 bases and V 0 bases, and 6 bases lay outside the gene matches. CDR3 length equals 16 residues. From germline, CDR1 is LGHNA and CDR2 YNFKEQ. The CDR3 DNA reads TGTGCCAGCAGCCAAGAAGGCTCTAGCGGGAGTTACGAGCAGTACTTC. Translating gives CASSQEGSSGSYEQYF.

The chain couples TRBV4-2 to TRBJ1-6; tentative D call: TRBD1 (5 bases). This CDR3 region has 15 residues. The germline CDR1 and CDR2 sequences are LGHNA and YNFKEQ. The ends were cut back, 0 bases at V and 7 bases at J, with 10 bases in the middle. The CDR3: CASSQDQGENSPLHF. For the CDR3, the DNA is TGTGCCAGCAGCCAAGATCAGGGTGAGAATTCACCCCTCCACTTT.

The chain recombines TRBV29-1 with TRBJ1-2; no reliable D call. The ends were cut back, 6 bases at V and 0 bases at J, with 14 bases in the middle. Germline loops: CDR1 SQVTM, CDR2 ANQGSEA. This CDR3 comprises 14 residues. CDR3 bases: TGCAGCGTCTCTCACAGATTAGCTAACTATGGCTACACCTTC. It specifies CSVSHRLANYGYTF.

This rearrangement joins TRBV27 to TRBJ2-1, with TRBD2 identical over 11 bases. The CDR3 loop spans 14 amino acids. Germline V gene lookup returns CDR1 MNHEY and CDR2 SMNVEV (reference sequence). Unmatched junction bases numbered 12, after V lost 5 bases and J lost 15 bases. CDR3 coding DNA: TGTGCCAGCAGTATAGGGACTAGCGGACCTCCGGCGTTCTTC. It yields the protein CASSIGTSGPPAFF.

The chain links TRBV28 to TRBJ1-1, with 12 bases lining up with TRBD1. The trim removed 6 bases at V and 0 bases at J, leaving 5 bases unmatched. The CDR3 sequence is 16 residues long. CDR1 is MDHEN and CDR2 is SYDVKM in the germline V gene. The CDR3 spells CASRSGTGGLNTEAFF. The DNA for the CDR3 is TGTGCCAGCAGATCCGGGACAGGGGGCCTGAACACTGAAGCTTTCTTT.

The CDR3 sequence: CSAATELQETQYF. In DNA, the CDR3 is TGCAGTGCGGCGACAGAATTACAAGAGACCCAGTACTTC. This chain links TRBV20-1 with TRBJ2-5, with D perhaps TRBD1 (5 bases). Trimming pared 6 bases from V and 2 bases from J, leaving 13 bases between. CDR3 length equals 13 residues. Germline values: CDR1 DFQATT, CDR2 SNEGSKA (reference sequence).

The rearrangement links TRBV7-8 to TRBJ1-6; TRBD1 aligns across 7 bases. The CDR3 loop spans 16 amino acids. Trimming took 5 bases from V and 7 from J; bases not matched to a gene: 11. Germline CDR1 is SGHVS and CDR2 is FQNEAQ. CDR3 sequence (DNA): TGTGCCAGCAGCACGACGACAGGGAGACGGAATTCACCCCTCCACTTT. Protein: CASSTTTGRRNSPLHF.

This chain links TRBV28 with TRBJ2-3; 9 bases are a match to TRBD2. V shed 2 bases, J shed 2 bases, and the junction held 8 bases outside the gene matches. Germline CDR1 is MDHEN and CDR2 is SYDVKM. The CDR3 is 17 amino acids. In DNA form, the CDR3 reads TGTGCCAGCAGTTTACCCTACCTAGCGGGGAACACAGATACGCAGTATTTT. Protein product: CASSLPYLAGNTDTQYF.

The V gene is TRBV19, the J gene TRBJ1-5; 10 bases align to TRBD1. The CDR3 runs 16 residues. Germline loops: CDR1 LNHDA, CDR2 SQIVND (reference sequence). With V trimmed by 5 bases and J by 7 bases, 11 bases remained unmatched. CDR3 bases: TGTGCCAGTAGTTTACGCCGGGGACAGGGGAACCAGCCCCAGCATTTT. Translation: CASSLRRGQGNQPQHF.

The chain recombines TRBV20-1 with TRBJ2-2; 7 nucleotides match TRBD2. CDR3 length: 13 amino acids. Unmatched junction bases numbered 7, after V lost 5 bases and J lost 7 bases. Germline CDR1 is DFQATT and CDR2 is SNEGSKA (reference sequence). Here the CDR3 DNA reads TGCAGTGCTCCCCGTACTAGCGACGGGGAGCTGTTTTTT. Amino acids: CSAPRTSDGELFF.